The clone carrying this TCR beta chain has only a few counts. Its antigen is unidentified. These data originate in a study of post-analysis software for immune sequencing data. In the study overall: The cohort encompassed relapsing-remitting, secondary progressive and progressive-relapsing multiple sclerosis disease courses. Findings of the study overall: The five TRBV segments detected at higher frequency in patients than in controls included TRBV5-6, TRBV5-1 and TRBV20-1. Batch-mates among the samples co-clustered strongly by F measure.

J was trimmed by 0 bases and V by 2 bases; bases with no gene match: 7. Germline V gene lookup returns CDR1 SGHRS and CDR2 YFSETQ. The CDR3 has 16 residues. Carried by the TCR beta cDNA libraries were unique molecular identifiers. TCRdb re-called the PCR reads with MiXCR, one entry per CDR3 protein. The sample has about 570,000 distinct CDR3 sequences; under 40% are singletons. The sequence derives from a girl aged 2 to 17 with multiple sclerosis. This chain connects TRBV5-1 to TRBJ2-7, with TRBD1 identical over 8 bases. Sequencing was performed on blood. CDR3 sequence reads: CASSLHQGAGSYEQYF. CDR3 DNA: TGCGCCAGCAGCTTACACCAGGGGGCCGGCTCCTACGAGCAGTACTTC.